These T cell receptor beta chains were read from a single sample in a study of CD8+ T cells in alopecia areata. The protocol was immunoSEQ multiplex PCR, while the TCRdb copy is restricted to in-frame clones and leaves out a portion. The sample has about 130,000 clones; around three fifths are singletons. The sequencing here drew on CD4+ T cells sorted from blood, taken at week 0. The receptors were sampled from a human donor with alopecia areata. CDR3s include the opening cysteine and the closing phenylalanine or tryptophan. D genes are given only for firm matches.

D gene	V gene	J gene	CDR3 protein
TRBD1	TRBV7-6	TRBJ2-2	CASSLDRGPSGELFF
TRBD1	TRBV6-6	TRBJ1-2	CASRQTGKGDGYTF
NA	TRBV4-1	TRBJ1-3	CASSQDGNTIYF
TRBD1	TRBV7-6	TRBJ1-3	CASTEVTGVSGNTIYF
TRBD1	TRBV25-1	TRBJ1-2	CASTAGTDGYTF
TRBD1	TRBV19	TRBJ2-1	CATQGESLYNEQFF
NA	TRBV4-2	TRBJ2-1	CASSPGGGSRYNEQFF
TRBD1	TRBV5-1	TRBJ1-2	CASSWGQDSGYTF
NA	TRBV7-2	TRBJ2-7	CASSSYYEQYF
TRBD2	TRBV7-3	TRBJ2-1	CASSSTTSGEQFF
TRBD1	TRBV7-8	TRBJ2-7	CASSLGQGAYEQYF
NA	TRBV7-9	TRBJ2-1	CASSLSLQASYNEQFF
TRBD2	TRBV5-4	TRBJ2-7	CASSPGGAGPYEQYF
NA	TRBV23-1	TRBJ2-5	CASSRGTLQETQYF
TRBD1	TRBV27	TRBJ1-6	CASSRRFTGQGNSPLHF
NA	TRBV25-1	TRBJ2-4	CASSEPGAKNIQYF
NA	TRBV6-5	TRBJ2-3	CASHERPAPTDTQYF
TRBD1	TRBV6-7	TRBJ1-1	CASSYSGQGNTEAFF
TRBD1	TRBV5-1	TRBJ1-2	CASSLGQGATKLAF
NA	TRBV5-4	TRBJ1-6	CASSYRGQSYNSPLHF
NA	TRBV4-1	TRBJ2-3	CASSRKLGISGVSTDTQYF
NA	TRBV14	TRBJ2-7	CASSQDPWGEQYF
NA	TRBV4-2	TRBJ2-3	CASSQERTPGTDTQYF
TRBD2	TRBV11-2	TRBJ2-1	CASSLTSGGANEQFF
NA	TRBV7-3	TRBJ2-2	CASSPQGQNTGELFF
NA	TRBV13	TRBJ1-1	CASTLWNTEAFF
NA	TRBV29-1	TRBJ1-1	CSVVVARGTEAFF
TRBD1	TRBV5-1	TRBJ2-7	CASSLGGTGNYEQYF
TRBD2	TRBV25-1	TRBJ2-1	CASSDSSGGAWNEQFF
TRBD2	TRBV4-1	TRBJ2-1	CASSQEPLGLAGGYEQFF
NA	TRBV18	TRBJ2-1	CASSPPSFNEQFF